One TCR beta chain is described in this entry. The data were taken from a study of patients and donors after allogeneic stem cell transplantation. Via MiXCR, TCRdb re-called the RT-PCR reads, giving one row per CDR3 protein. The table records more than 150,000 distinct CDR3 sequences, 41% of them present only once. Germline CDR1 and CDR2: MNHEY and SMNVEV (reference sequence). The CDR3 has 16 amino acids. V was trimmed by 0 bases and J by 0 bases, leaving 11 bases between them. The V call is TRBV27, the J call TRBJ1-2; D remains unclear. The sequence was collected from a human donor who was either an allogeneic HSCT recipient or a stem cell or donor lymphocyte infusion donor (not recorded which). It is not recorded whose cells these are; they may come from a transplant donor. The sample consisted of blood, either unsorted or a sorted T cell fraction (not recorded which). DNA of the CDR3: TGTGCCAGCAGTTTATCGAGCAGCCTAGCTAACTATGGCTACACCTTC. Protein product: CASSLSSSLANYGYTF.